This TCR beta chain was captured by sequencing in a study of blood T cell repertoires in COVID-19. Overall study: Some COVID-19 samples were acute and others convalescent; all came from the United States, Italy and Spain.

In terms of age and location, participants ranged from roughly 18 to 95 years and lived in about two dozen US areas. How the authors handled the data: Amplification of reference gene primers was used by the study to estimate nucleated cell counts. Generated by immunoSEQ multiplex PCR, the TCRdb table keeps only in-frame clones and is missing some. V and J calls plus clone size are reproduced from that table; the DNA served to infer D and trimming. Of about 280,000 clones listed, roughly 89% are singletons. This clone was picked up a small number of times. Germline V gene lookup returns CDR1 KGHSH and CDR2 LQKENI. There are 17 residues in the CDR3. The V gene end was trimmed by 2 bases and the J gene end by 6 bases; junction bases not matched to a gene: 11.

The receptor comes from a woman aged 18-29 years with acute COVID-19. The sequencing sample was made of PBMCs or T cells enriched from blood (not recorded which). This rearrangement joins TRBV18 to TRBJ2-1, with TRBD2 matching 9 bases. The CDR3 nucleotides are TGTGCCAGCTCACCATTACCCCCCCAGCGGGAGGTCAATGAGCAGTTCTTC. This encodes CASSPLPPQREVNEQFF.